The present TCR beta chain was sequenced within a study of cytomegalovirus exposure and HLA in healthy donors. As for the study in general: Genotyping showed 81% of almost 400 donors falling in the Caucasian-associated ancestry cluster.

V dropped 6 bases and J dropped 3; count of bases not matched to a gene: 8. Per the germline V gene, CDR1 is SQVTM and CDR2 is ANQGSEA. CDR3 length: 15 amino acids. Broader study findings: The likely origin of a cluster of highly shared sequence variants was a sequencing artifact. Indistinguishable V segments such as TRBV6-2 and TRBV6-3 were excluded.

This PCR relied on a set of 60 Vbeta primers and 13 Jbeta primers. Original handling: A later analysis counted 65 million to 95 million unique TCR beta chains, 10 million to 12 million shared. Libraries were prepared by immunoSEQ multiplex PCR; TCRdb keeps only in-frame clonotypes and omits some of them. The DNA was the basis for D and trimming; V, J and clone size are from that table. This repertoire shows 55,000 to 80,000 clones, roughly 73% found once; its top ten account for approximately 9.8%. This clone has a handful of counts. Its antigen is not known. The sequencing input was PBMCs. This TCR was sampled from a man between 35 and 55 years old in good health and CMV-seronegative. The chain links TRBV29-1 to TRBJ2-1; 10 bases fit TRBD2. The CDR3 loop is CSVLGGLANYNEQFF. The CDR3, as DNA: TGCAGCGTCCTGGGGGGACTAGCGAACTACAATGAGCAGTTCTTC.